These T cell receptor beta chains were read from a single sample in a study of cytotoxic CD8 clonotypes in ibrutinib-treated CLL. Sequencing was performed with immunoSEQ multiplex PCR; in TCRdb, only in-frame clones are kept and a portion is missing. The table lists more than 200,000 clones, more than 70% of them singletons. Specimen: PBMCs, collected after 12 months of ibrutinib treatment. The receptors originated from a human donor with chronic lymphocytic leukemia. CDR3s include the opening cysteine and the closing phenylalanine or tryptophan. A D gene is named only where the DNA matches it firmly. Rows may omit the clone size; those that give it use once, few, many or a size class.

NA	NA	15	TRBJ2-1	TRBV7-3	TGTGCCAGCAGCTTAGCCCCGGGACTTTTGTATGAGCAGTTCTTC	CASSLAPGLLYEQFF
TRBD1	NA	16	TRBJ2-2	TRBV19	TGTGCCAGTAGTCCAAGACAGGGGATAGGGACCGGGGAGCTGTTTTTT	CASSPRQGIGTGELFF
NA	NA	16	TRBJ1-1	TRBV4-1	TGCGCCAGCAGCCTCCCGGGGGGACAAAGGAACACTGAAGCTTTCTTT	CASSLPGGQRNTEAFF
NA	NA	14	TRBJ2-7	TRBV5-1	TGCGCCAGCAGCCCGGGTGGGGCCTGGGGCGAGCAGTACTTC	CASSPGGAWGEQYF
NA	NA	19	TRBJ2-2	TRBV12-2	TGTGCAAGTCGCTGGAAGGTAGGACGCTGTGAGATTAGCACCGGGGAGCTGTTTTTT	CASRWKVGRCEISTGELFF
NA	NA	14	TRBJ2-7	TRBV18	TGTGCCAGCCAGTGGGCGGAAAGCTCCTACGAGCAGTACTTC	CASQWAESSYEQYF
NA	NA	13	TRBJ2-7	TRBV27	TGTGCCAGCAGTTTATTGGGCCCGTACGAGCAGTACTTC	CASSLLGPYEQYF
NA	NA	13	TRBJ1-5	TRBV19	TGTGCCAGTAGTCTCAGGGTTTTTCAGCCCCAGCATTTT	CASSLRVFQPQHF
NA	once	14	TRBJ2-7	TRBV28	TGTGCCAGCACCACCTTAGCGGTGATCTACGAGCAGTACTTC	CASTTLAVIYEQYF
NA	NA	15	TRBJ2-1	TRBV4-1	TGCGCCAGCACCCTCAGCAGCGGCTCCTACAATGAGCAGTTCTTC	CASTLSSGSYNEQFF
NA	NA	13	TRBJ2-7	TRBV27	TGTGCCAGCAGTTTGTCCGGGGGAGGCGAGCAGTACTTC	CASSLSGGGEQYF
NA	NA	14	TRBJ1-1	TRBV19	TGTGCCAGTAGTCTCAATCCCGGGAACACTGAAGCTTTCTTT	CASSLNPGNTEAFF
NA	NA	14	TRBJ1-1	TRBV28	TGTGCCAGCAGTTACGAGTCAGGTAGCACTGAAGCTTTCTTT	CASSYESGSTEAFF
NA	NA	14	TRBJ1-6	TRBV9	TGTGCCAGCAGCGTCGGACAGTTTGGATCACCCCTCCACTTT	CASSVGQFGSPLHF
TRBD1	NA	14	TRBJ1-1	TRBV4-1	TGCGCCAGCAGCGATGGACAGGGGGCTCCTCAAGCTTTCTTT	CASSDGQGAPQAFF
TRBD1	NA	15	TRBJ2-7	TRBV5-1	TGCGCCAGCAGCTTGGTTCAGGGGGCCGCCTACGAGCAGTACTTC	CASSLVQGAAYEQYF
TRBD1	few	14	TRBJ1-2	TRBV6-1	TGTGCCAGCAGGAGACAGGGGACTAACTATGGCTACACCTTC	CASRRQGTNYGYTF
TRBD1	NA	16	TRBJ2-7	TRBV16	TGTGCCAGCAGCTCGATTGGGACAGGACTATCCTACGAGCAGTACTTC	CASSSIGTGLSYEQYF
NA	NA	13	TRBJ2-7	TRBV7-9	TGTGCCAGCAGCTTAGGACTGTCCTACGAGCAGTACTTC	CASSLGLSYEQYF
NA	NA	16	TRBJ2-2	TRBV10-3	TGTGCCATCAGTGGTGGGGGCTCAACTAACACCGGGGAGCTGTTTTTT	CAISGGGSTNTGELFF
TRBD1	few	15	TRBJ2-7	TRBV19	TGTGCCAGTAGTGCAGCCGGGACAGGCTCCTACGAGCAGTACTTC	CASSAAGTGSYEQYF
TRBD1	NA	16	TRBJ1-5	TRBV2	TGTGCCAGCAGTGAAGCAGGGACAGGGAGCAATCAGCCCCAGCATTTT	CASSEAGTGSNQPQHF
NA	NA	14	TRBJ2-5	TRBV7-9	TGTGCCAGCAGCTTAGAACAGGACCAAGAGACCCAGTACTTC	CASSLEQDQETQYF
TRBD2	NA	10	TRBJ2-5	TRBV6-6	TGTGCCATCGGGAGGGAGACCCAGTACTTC	CAIGRETQYF
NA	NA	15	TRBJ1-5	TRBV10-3	TGTGCCATCAGTGACTCTTTGGGCGGCAATCAGCCCCAGCATTTT	CAISDSLGGNQPQHF
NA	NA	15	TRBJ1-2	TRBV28	TGTGCCAGCAGTCAGGGACGTGAACGTAACTATGGCTACACCTTC	CASSQGRERNYGYTF
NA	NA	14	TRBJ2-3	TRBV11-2	TGTGCCAGCAGCTTAAGTTCCTTTGGGGATACGCAGTATTTT	CASSLSSFGDTQYF
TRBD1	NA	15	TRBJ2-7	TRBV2	TGTGCCAGCAGTGGCCTCAGGGACAGAGTCTACGAGCAGTACTTC	CASSGLRDRVYEQYF
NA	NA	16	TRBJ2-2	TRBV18	TGTGCCAGCTCACCACCGGGTAGCCCGAACACCGGGGAGCTGTTTTTT	CASSPPGSPNTGELFF